The sequence of this TCR beta chain was determined in a study of cytomegalovirus exposure and HLA in healthy donors. Study-level results: Using a false discovery rate of 0.05, a later analysis showed that approximately 18,000 TCR beta sequences were associated with HLA alleles.

Germline CDR1 SNHLY, CDR2 FYNNEI. The V gene end was trimmed by 5 bases and the J gene end by 8 bases; junction bases not matched to a gene: 8. This CDR3 contains 14 residues. In this sample, this clone turned up a few times. Its antigen is not known. With 60 Vbeta and 13 Jbeta primers, the PCR was carried out. Produced via immunoSEQ multiplex PCR; TCRdb's table is partial and in-frame only. The profile shows under 250,000 clones, 76% of them singletons. This chain links TRBV2 with TRBJ1-5; 8 nucleotides align to TRBD1. The sequence derives from a man aged 18 to 35 in good health and CMV-seronegative. The sequenced material came from PBMCs. CDR3 region: CASSRTGSQEPQHF. CDR3 bases: TGTGCCAGCAGTCGGACAGGGTCACAGGAGCCCCAGCATTTT.